A selection of T cell receptor beta chains follows, all from one sample in a study of monozygotic twins with cystic fibrosis. Repertoires were generated with immunoSEQ multiplex PCR, while TCRdb's copy carries only in-frame clones and drops some. The table includes tens of thousands of clones, 85% detected once. Sequencing was carried out using blood. The receptors stem from a girl aged 2 to 10 with cystic fibrosis. Each CDR3 is given with its conserved first and last residue. Fields, in order: J gene, V gene, clone size, D gene, CDR3 length, CDR3 DNA, CDR3 protein. D genes are given only for firm matches. The size of a clone is reported for some rows only, either as once, few or many, or as a class for expanded clones.

J: TRBJ1-3
V: TRBV5-1
size: -
D: -
length: 14
DNA: TGCGCCAGCAGCTGGGGGACGGAAGGAAACACCATATATTTT
CDR3: CASSWGTEGNTIYF

J: TRBJ1-2
V: TRBV2
size: -
D: -
length: 16
DNA: TGTGCCAGCAGTGGTTCCTACAGATCCCCTAACTATGGCTACACCTTC
CDR3: CASSGSYRSPNYGYTF

J: TRBJ1-1
V: TRBV16
size: -
D: -
length: 15
DNA: TGTGCCAGCAGCCAAATTGCGGGGACGAACACTGAAGCTTTCTTT
CDR3: CASSQIAGTNTEAFF

J: TRBJ2-3
V: TRBV30
size: -
D: -
length: 13
DNA: TGTGCCTGGGGGGCAGCCTCCGTTTATACGCAGTATTTT
CDR3: CAWGAASVYTQYF

J: TRBJ1-3
V: TRBV5-1
size: -
D: -
length: 16
DNA: TGCGCCAGCAGCGGCCGTAGTGGGGGGTCTGGAAACACCATATATTTT
CDR3: CASSGRSGGSGNTIYF

J: TRBJ2-5
V: TRBV6-1
size: -
D: -
length: 15
DNA: TGTGCCAGCAGTGAGGAGATGACAGTTCAAGAGACCCAGTACTTC
CDR3: CASSEEMTVQETQYF

J: TRBJ2-1
V: TRBV5-6
size: -
D: -
length: 16
DNA: TGTGCCAGCAGCTTGTCCGTCAGGGGCTCCTACAATGAGCAGTTCTTC
CDR3: CASSLSVRGSYNEQFF

J: TRBJ2-1
V: TRBV5-8
size: -
D: -
length: 14
DNA: TGTGCCAGCAGCTCCCCTTGGCAGGGCTATGAGCAGTTCTTC
CDR3: CASSSPWQGYEQFF

J: TRBJ2-1
V: TRBV10-1
size: -
D: TRBD2
length: 14
DNA: TGCGCCAGCAGTGAGCGGGAGGGTGACAATGAGCAGTTCTTC
CDR3: CASSEREGDNEQFF

J: TRBJ1-2
V: TRBV29-1
size: -
D: -
length: 12
DNA: TGCAGCTCCGAACGAGGAGTTGGTGGCTACACCTTC
CDR3: CSSERGVGGYTF

J: TRBJ2-7
V: TRBV13
size: once
D: TRBD2
length: 18
DNA: TGTGCCAGCAGCTTCCTCCAGAATAGCGGGGGACCCCACTACGAGCAGTACTTC
CDR3: CASSFLQNSGGPHYEQYF

J: TRBJ1-3
V: TRBV28
size: -
D: TRBD1
length: 16
DNA: TGTGCCAGCAGTTCCACAGGACAGGGGCGAGGAAACACCATATATTTT
CDR3: CASSSTGQGRGNTIYF

J: TRBJ1-2
V: TRBV5-8
size: -
D: -
length: 14
DNA: TGTGCCAGCAGCTACAGGGACGCTAACTATGGCTACACCTTC
CDR3: CASSYRDANYGYTF

J: TRBJ1-2
V: TRBV29-1
size: -
D: TRBD1
length: 15
DNA: TGCAGCGTTTCCCTGACAGGGAGCGGGGACTATGGCTACACCTTC
CDR3: CSVSLTGSGDYGYTF

J: TRBJ2-5
V: TRBV5-8
size: -
D: -
length: 13
DNA: TGTGCCAGCAGCCCCCCAGGTACGGAGACCCAGTACTTC
CDR3: CASSPPGTETQYF

J: TRBJ2-2
V: TRBV2
size: -
D: TRBD1
length: 15
DNA: TGTGCCAGCAGCGCCGGGACAGGGGGCCCCGGGGAGCTGTTTTTT
CDR3: CASSAGTGGPGELFF

J: TRBJ2-5
V: TRBV25-1
size: -
D: TRBD2
length: 17
DNA: TGTGCCAGCAGCCCTGGGGGGACTAGCGGGAGTAAAGAGACCCAGTACTTC
CDR3: CASSPGGTSGSKETQYF

J: TRBJ1-2
V: TRBV6-5
size: -
D: TRBD1
length: 15
DNA: TGTGCCAGCAGCAACCCAAGGACAGGGGACTATGGCTACACCTTC
CDR3: CASSNPRTGDYGYTF

J: TRBJ2-5
V: TRBV5-1
size: -
D: TRBD1
length: 15
DNA: TGCGCCAGCAGCTTGGGAGCAGGGGGAGAAGAGACCCAGTACTTC
CDR3: CASSLGAGGEETQYF

J: TRBJ1-2
V: TRBV7-9
size: -
D: -
length: 15
DNA: TGTGCCAGCAGCTTAGCCAAGGGGCCGGCAAATGGCTACACCTTC
CDR3: CASSLAKGPANGYTF

J: TRBJ2-1
V: TRBV5-1
size: -
D: -
length: 15
DNA: TGCGCCAGCAGCTTGGGCCTGTGGGGCCGGGATGAGCAGTTCTTC
CDR3: CASSLGLWGRDEQFF

J: TRBJ2-2
V: TRBV25-1
size: -
D: -
length: 14
DNA: TGTGCCAGCAGTGGACTGAAGAACACCGGGGAGCTGTTTTTT
CDR3: CASSGLKNTGELFF

J: TRBJ2-1
V: TRBV28
size: -
D: -
length: 13
DNA: TGTGCCAGCAGTTTTCCCAACGGGGATGAGCAGTTCTTC
CDR3: CASSFPNGDEQFF

J: TRBJ2-5
V: TRBV19
size: -
D: TRBD1
length: 14
DNA: TGTGCCAGTCGTTCAGTAACAGGGGCGGAGACCCAGTACTTC
CDR3: CASRSVTGAETQYF

J: TRBJ1-2
V: TRBV13
size: -
D: -
length: 17
DNA: TGTGCCAGCAGCCCTAGATCGGAGCTCCATTGGGACTATGGCTACACCTTC
CDR3: CASSPRSELHWDYGYTF

J: TRBJ2-7
V: TRBV5-1
size: once
D: TRBD1
length: 14
DNA: TGCGCCAGCAGCGCCGGGACAGGGTTCTACGAGCAGTACTTC
CDR3: CASSAGTGFYEQYF

J: TRBJ2-5
V: TRBV18
size: -
D: -
length: 13
DNA: TGTGCCAGCTCACCCCCCAATGTCTCTTCCCAGTACTTC
CDR3: CASSPPNVSSQYF

J: TRBJ2-5
V: TRBV5-5
size: -
D: -
length: 16
DNA: TGTGCCAGCAGCTCCCCATTCCGGGACCGCCAAGAGACCCAGTACTTC
CDR3: CASSSPFRDRQETQYF

J: TRBJ1-6
V: TRBV27
size: -
D: TRBD1
length: 14
DNA: TGTGCCAGCAGTTTATTAACAGGGGGCTCACCCCTCCACTTT
CDR3: CASSLLTGGSPLHF